What follows describes a single T cell receptor beta chain. Its antigen is currently not known. No much larger clonotype is one base removed from it; base qualities were not supplied. Donors formed part of the validation cohort, which comprised about 130 subjects and was distinct from the first cohort of several hundred subjects. Including the terminal cysteine and phenylalanine, the CDR3 comprises 15 residues. Only the CDR3 DNA is retained, 45 bases long and in frame from the first base. Deletion took 7 bases off V and 8 bases off J, with a span of 20 bases between the germline ends. CDR1 and CDR2 are read off the germline V gene as SGHTA and FQGNSA. This sample stems from a study of cytomegalovirus exposure and HLA in healthy donors (TCRdb year 2017). Background for the entire study: According to a later analysis, the approximately 120 validation repertoires were produced on the same platform as the 680 or so repertoires of the first cohort. The study was designed to test whether signatures of past pathogen exposure could be identified by cataloging public T cell receptors. A separate validation cohort of approximately 120 different subjects was used in addition to the approximately 700-subject first cohort. To predict cytomegalovirus infection status, the study combined high-throughput TCR immunosequencing, statistical association of individual TCRs with disease status, and machine learning. The research as a whole found: A few of the identified cytomegalovirus-associated TCR beta chains were confirmed in vitro to be specific for cytomegalovirus antigens. A later analysis lacked HLA typing for the validation cohort, so it scored co-occurrence in that cohort across all 110 or so repertoires. In both the original and validation cohorts, the classifier was reported to diagnose cytomegalovirus status with high specificity and sensitivity. In the study, some 160 TCR beta chains were listed as associated with cytomegalovirus. Most TCR sequences were seen in very few donors, while some public TCRs were found in many individuals. A later analysis found that TCRs clustered in the first cohort also tended to co-occur in the 95 to 150 validation repertoires, with roughly 95% of cluster scores above 0. It was suggested by the authors that the approach could potentially be generalized to other disease states and immunological phenotypes.

The library was prepared using the immunoSEQ multiplex PCR assay. In the paper's pipeline: A statistical classification framework was developed to diagnose cytomegalovirus status using the catalog of TCR beta chain sequences. In TCRdb, the immuneACCESS table is reduced to in-frame sequences with V and J assigned. These tables do not hold every clone; where another copy was compared, an unresolved V gene accounts for under half, and the others remain unexplained. V and J calls and clone size are as listed in that table; D and trimming were resolved from the DNA. The sample includes around 240,000 clones, with 90% observed a single time. Together, the top ten hold under 0.45% of the sample.

This TCR derives from a woman aged 18-29 years in good health and CMV-seronegative. The sequence links TRBV7-2 to TRBJ2-2; TRBD2 is a weak D gene call, 5 bases matching. Sequencing input: PBMCs. CDR3 reads: CASMLARTWKGELFF. The sequence in DNA is TGTGCCAGCATGCTAGCCCGGACGTGGAAGGGGGAGCTGTTTTTT. The entire variable domain, with the stretches around the CDR3 drawn from the reference TRBV7-2 and TRBJ2-2 proteins, is GAGVSQSPSNKVTEKGKDVELRCDPISGHTALYWYRQSLGQGLEFLIYFQGNSAPDKSGLPSDRFSAERTGGSVSTLTIQRTQQEDSAVYLCASMLARTWKGELFFGEGSRLTVL.